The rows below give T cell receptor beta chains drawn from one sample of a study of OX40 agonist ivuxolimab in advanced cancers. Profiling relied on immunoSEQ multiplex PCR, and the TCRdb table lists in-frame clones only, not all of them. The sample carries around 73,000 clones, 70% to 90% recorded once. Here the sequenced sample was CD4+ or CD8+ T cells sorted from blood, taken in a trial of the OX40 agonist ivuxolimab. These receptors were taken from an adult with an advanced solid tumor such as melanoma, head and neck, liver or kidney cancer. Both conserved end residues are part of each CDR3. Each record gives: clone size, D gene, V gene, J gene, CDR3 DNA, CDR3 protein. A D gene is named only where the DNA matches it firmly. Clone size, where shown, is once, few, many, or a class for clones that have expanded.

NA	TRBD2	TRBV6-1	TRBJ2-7	TGTGCCAGCAGTGAAGTGGCTAGCGGCACCTACGAGCAGTACTTC	CASSEVASGTYEQYF
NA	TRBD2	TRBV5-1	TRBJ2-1	TGCGCCAGCAGCTTAACGGGGAGGGGTGAGCAGTTCTTC	CASSLTGRGEQFF
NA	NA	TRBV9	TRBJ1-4	TGTGCCAGCAGCGTAGAAGGGGTGTCTACTCGAAATAATGAAAAACTGTTTTTT	CASSVEGVSTRNNEKLFF
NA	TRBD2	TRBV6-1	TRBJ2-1	TGTGCCAGCAGTGAGGAGCCGGGACTAGCGGGAGGGTTGGAGTTCTTC	CASSEEPGLAGGLEFF
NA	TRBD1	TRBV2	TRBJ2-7	TGTGCCAGCAGTGAAGACAGTTGGGGACAGGGGTCGAACGAGCAGTACTTC	CASSEDSWGQGSNEQYF
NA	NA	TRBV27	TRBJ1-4	TGTGCCAGCAGTGCCCCGTCTGAAAAACTGTTTTTT	CASSAPSEKLFF
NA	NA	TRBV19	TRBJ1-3	TGTGCAACTCAGATAGGCGCTCTTGGAAACACCATATATTTT	CATQIGALGNTIYF
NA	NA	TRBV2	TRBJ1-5	TGTGCCAGCACCGGACAGAACAATCAGCCCCAGCATTTT	CASTGQNNQPQHF
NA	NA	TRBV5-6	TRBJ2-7	TGTGCCAGCAGCTTGGGGAGTTCCCCTGCCGTTTACGAGCAGTACTTC	CASSLGSSPAVYEQYF
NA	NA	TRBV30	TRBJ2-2	TGTGCCTGGAGCGGTAAAGGGAGTACCGGGGAGCTGTTTTTT	CAWSGKGSTGELFF
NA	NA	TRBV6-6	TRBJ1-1	TGTGCCAGCAGTCTGACCCGCGGGACTGAAGCTTTCTTT	CASSLTRGTEAFF
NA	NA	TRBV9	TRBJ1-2	TGTGCCAGCAAGTCAGGGTACTATGGCTACACCTTC	CASKSGYYGYTF
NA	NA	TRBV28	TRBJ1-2	TGTGCCAGCAGCCGATACGATGGCTACACCTTC	CASSRYDGYTF
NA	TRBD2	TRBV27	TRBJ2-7	TGTGCCAGCAGTACCCGGGGGGGGAGAAGGGACTTC	CASSTRGGRRDF
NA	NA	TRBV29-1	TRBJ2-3	TGCAGCGCTTCCGGGACCCAAATTCCAGATACGCAGTATTTT	CSASGTQIPDTQYF
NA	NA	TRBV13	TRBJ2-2	TGTGCCAGCAGCGCCGGGAACACCGGGGAGCTGTTTTTT	CASSAGNTGELFF
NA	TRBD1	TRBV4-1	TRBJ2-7	TGCGCCAGCAGCCAGTCGGGACAGGGGAGCTCCTACGAGCAGTACTTC	CASSQSGQGSSYEQYF
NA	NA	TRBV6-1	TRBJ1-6	TGTGCCAGCAGTAGTGATTCACCCCTCCACTTT	CASSSDSPLHF
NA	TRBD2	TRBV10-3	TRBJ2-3	TGTGCCATCACCCAATGGGGCGGGGGGGACACAGATACGCAGTATTTT	CAITQWGGGDTDTQYF
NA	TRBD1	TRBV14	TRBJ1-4	TGTGCCAGCAGCCAAGCCCGGGACAGGGGGCGAGAAAAACTGTTTTTT	CASSQARDRGREKLFF
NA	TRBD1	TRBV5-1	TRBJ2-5	TGCGCCAGCGCAGGGACAGGGGTTGATCCCCAGTACTTC	CASAGTGVDPQYF
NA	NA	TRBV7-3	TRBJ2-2	TGTGCCAGCAGCCCCTTCTACGGGGCCGGGGAGCTGTTTTTT	CASSPFYGAGELFF
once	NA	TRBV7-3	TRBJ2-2	TGTGCCAGCAGCTTCCAGGGGCCCACCGGGGAGCTGTTTTTT	CASSFQGPTGELFF
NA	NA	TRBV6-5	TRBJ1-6	TGTGCCAGCATGGATGAGAGCTCCTATAATTCACCCCTCCACTTT	CASMDESSYNSPLHF
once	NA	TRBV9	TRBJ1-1	TGTGCCAGCAGCGTAGGGTCCGAGAGGGCTTTCTTT	CASSVGSERAFF
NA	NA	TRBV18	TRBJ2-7	TGTGCCAGCTCACCAGGGTCAGGGTGGCCCTACGAGCAGTACTTC	CASSPGSGWPYEQYF
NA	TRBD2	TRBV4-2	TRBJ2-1	TGTGCCAGCAGCCAAGAAGCGGGGGGCTTTTACAATGAGCAGTTCTTC	CASSQEAGGFYNEQFF
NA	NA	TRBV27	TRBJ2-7	TGTGCCAGCAGTTTATCCTCCTCGGATCCCGGGGGCTACGAGCAGTACTTC	CASSLSSSDPGGYEQYF
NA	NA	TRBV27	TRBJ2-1	TGTGCCAGCAGCCGCGTTCAGGGCGAGCAGTTCTTC	CASSRVQGEQFF
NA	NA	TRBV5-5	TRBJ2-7	TGTGCCAGCAGCCCCGTCGGGCAGGGAGTCGCCTACGAGCAGTACTTC	CASSPVGQGVAYEQYF
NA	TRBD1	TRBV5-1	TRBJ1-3	TGCGCCAGCTCGGACAGGGCCTCTGGAAACACCATATATTTT	CASSDRASGNTIYF
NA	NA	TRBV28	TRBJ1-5	TGTGCCAGCAGAGACAGGACAATTAGCAATCAGCCCCAGCATTTT	CASRDRTISNQPQHF
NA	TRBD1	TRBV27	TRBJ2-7	TGTGCCAGCAGTATGGGACAGGGTCAGTACGAGCAGTACTTC	CASSMGQGQYEQYF
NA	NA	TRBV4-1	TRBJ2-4	TGCGCCAGCAGCCATCCCCCCCCGGGAGACGGTTACATTCAGTACTTC	CASSHPPPGDGYIQYF
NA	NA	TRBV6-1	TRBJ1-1	TGTGCCAGCAGTGAGGCCACTGAAGCTTTCTTT	CASSEATEAFF
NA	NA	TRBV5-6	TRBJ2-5	TGTGCCAGCAGCTTGGACGTTGGCGGGCCGAGTGCGGAGACCCAGTACTTC	CASSLDVGGPSAETQYF
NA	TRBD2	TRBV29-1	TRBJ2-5	TGCAGCGTTGAACTAGCGGGGAACACTCTCCAAGAGACCCAGTACTTC	CSVELAGNTLQETQYF
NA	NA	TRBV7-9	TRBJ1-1	TGTGCCAGCAGCTCTGGATCGGTGAACACTGAAGCTTTCTTT	CASSSGSVNTEAFF
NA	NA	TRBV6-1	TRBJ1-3	TGTGCCAGCACCGGCCCCCCAACCCGTGGAAACACCATATATTTT	CASTGPPTRGNTIYF
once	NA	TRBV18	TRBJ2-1	TGTGCCAGCTCCCCGAGACACCAGCGTTACAATGAGCAGTTCTTC	CASSPRHQRYNEQFF
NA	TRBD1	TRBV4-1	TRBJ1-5	TGCGCCAGCGGACAGGGGTCGAATCAGCCCCAGCATTTT	CASGQGSNQPQHF
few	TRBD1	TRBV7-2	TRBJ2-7	TGTGCCAGCAGCTTAATGGGACAGTCCTACGAGCAGTACTTC	CASSLMGQSYEQYF
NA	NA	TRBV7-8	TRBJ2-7	TGTGCCAGCAGTGAACGGGATGGCGGCGAGCAGTACTTC	CASSERDGGEQYF
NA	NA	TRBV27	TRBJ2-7	TGTGCCAGCAGTGGGAGCGGCGAGCAGTACTTC	CASSGSGEQYF
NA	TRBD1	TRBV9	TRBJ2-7	TGTGCCAGCAGCGGTACAGGGGCTACTATCTACGAGCAGTACTTC	CASSGTGATIYEQYF
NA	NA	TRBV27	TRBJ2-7	TGTGCCAGCAGTGTCGGCAGGGTCAACGAGCAGTACTTC	CASSVGRVNEQYF
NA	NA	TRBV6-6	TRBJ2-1	TGTGCCAGCAGCACTAGCCGTTCCTACAATGAGCAGTTCTTC	CASSTSRSYNEQFF
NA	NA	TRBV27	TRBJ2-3	TGTGCCAGCAGCGGCACTGGCACAGATACGCAGTATTTT	CASSGTGTDTQYF
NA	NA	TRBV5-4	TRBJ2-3	TGTGCCAGCAGCCTGGAGGGTACGCAGTATTTT	CASSLEGTQYF
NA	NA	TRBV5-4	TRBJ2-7	TGTGCCAGCAGCTTGAGATCTGATTACGAGCAGTACTTC	CASSLRSDYEQYF